This TCR beta chain was found in a study of blood T cell repertoires in COVID-19. Study as a whole: Acute-phase and convalescent COVID-19 samples originated in the United States, Italy and Spain. T cells, B-cell-depleted T cells, or PBMCs provided the cDNA or gDNA that served as material.

CDR1 and CDR2 (germline): MGHRA, YSYEKL. Trimming left V 1 base short and J 0 bases short, with 13 bases between. The CDR3 contains 17 residues. Authors' processing steps: Nucleated cell number was recorded as an estimate derived from reference gene primer amplification. Assay: immunoSEQ multiplex PCR; the TCRdb copy retains only in-frame clones and omits some. Clone size and V and J calls were adopted from that table, with D and trimming inferred from the DNA. Here the sample spans under 40,000 clones, roughly 84% being singletons. The specimen sequenced was peripheral blood. This sequence joins TRBV4-1 and TRBJ1-5; D may be TRBD1 (5 bases). This clonotype was sampled from a man aged 65 to 79 with active COVID-19. The CDR3 protein is CASSQGGGKVSNQPQHF. CDR3 bases: TGCGCCAGCAGCCAAGGGGGGGGGAAAGTTAGCAATCAGCCCCAGCATTTT.